The clone carrying this TCR beta chain came up once. Its matching antigen is unknown. The data are from a study of cytomegalovirus exposure and HLA in healthy donors. General study findings and limits: It was about 180 TCR beta chains that were listed as cytomegalovirus-associated. In vitro experiments confirmed that a few CMV-associated chains were specific for CMV antigens. Rare TCR sequences dominated, though some public TCRs recurred in many donors. Clusters of TCRs from the first cohort tended to co-occur in the approximately 130 validation repertoires (as a later analysis found).

TCRdb keeps only in-frame clones here, not all; method: immunoSEQ multiplex PCR. There are approximately 97,000 clones in the sample; about 94% occur only once, and less than 1.5% lies in the top ten. Sequenced material: PBMCs. This clonotype originated in a woman under 40 in good health and CMV-seropositive.

The CDR3 DNA sequence: TGTGCCAGCAGTTCTAGCGGGGCCTACAATGAGCAGTTCTTC. This translates into CASSSSGAYNEQFF. The V gene is TRBV27, the J gene TRBJ2-1; 9 bases agree with TRBD2. This CDR3 is 14 amino acids long. Germline V gene sequence: CDR1 MNHEY, CDR2 SMNVEV (reference sequence). Trimming at V came to 4 bases and at J to 2 bases, leaving 0 bases not matched to a gene.